The clone carrying this TCR beta chain has ten or more counts. Its antigen remains unknown. The method for making cDNA was 5'RACE, and it used 10-nucleotide random UMIs. TCRdb processed the 5' RACE reads anew with MiXCR; each CDR3 protein has one entry. Of tens of thousands of distinct CDR3 sequences detected, 2.5% to 3% appear once; the ten largest clones hold around 1.1%. These data come from a study of neurological immune-mediated disorders. In the study overall: Relapsing-remitting disease affected some 31, and secondary progressive 3, of roughly 35 multiple sclerosis patients. Study-level results: In multiple sclerosis patients, the repertoire cluster was unrelated to clinical or MRI findings.

The length of the CDR3 is 14 residues. Germline-derived CDR1 and CDR2 are SEHNR and FQNEAQ (reference sequence). V shed 5 bases and J 4 bases; nucleotides not matched to a gene: 4. Sequencing was performed on PBMCs. This receptor was taken from a woman aged 25 to 39 with multiple sclerosis. The rearrangement links TRBV7-9 to TRBJ1-5; TRBD1 aligns across 8 bases. CDR3 DNA sequence: TGTGCCAGCAGCCTAACAGGGGGAAATCAGCCCCAGCATTTT. Translated, it gives CASSLTGGNQPQHF.